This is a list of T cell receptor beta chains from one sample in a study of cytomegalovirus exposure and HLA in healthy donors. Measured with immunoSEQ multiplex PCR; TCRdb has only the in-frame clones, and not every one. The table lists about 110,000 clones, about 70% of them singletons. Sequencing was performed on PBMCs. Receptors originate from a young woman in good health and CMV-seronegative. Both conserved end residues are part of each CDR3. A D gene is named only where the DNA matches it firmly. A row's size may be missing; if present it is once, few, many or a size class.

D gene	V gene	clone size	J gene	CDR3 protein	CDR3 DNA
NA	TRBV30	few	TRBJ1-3	CAWSWANSGNTIYF	TGTGCCTGGAGTTGGGCTAACTCTGGAAACACCATATATTTT
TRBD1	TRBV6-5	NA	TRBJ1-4	CASSSRGGTGSAKLFF	TGTGCCAGCAGTTCACGAGGGGGGACAGGGTCGGCAAAACTGTTTTTT
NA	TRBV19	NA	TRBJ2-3	CASGDTASSTDTQYF	TGTGCCAGTGGGGACACCGCGTCTAGCACAGATACGCAGTATTTT
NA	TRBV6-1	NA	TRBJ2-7	CASSEGETIKWGVVDEQYF	TGTGCCAGCAGTGAGGGGGAGACTATAAAGTGGGGGGTAGTCGACGAGCAGTACTTC
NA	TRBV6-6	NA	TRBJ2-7	CASGRGIHEQYF	TGTGCCAGCGGTAGGGGGATCCACGAGCAGTACTTC
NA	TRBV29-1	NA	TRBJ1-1	CSALYSPGEREAFF	TGCAGCGCCCTCTACAGCCCAGGGGAAAGGGAAGCTTTCTTT
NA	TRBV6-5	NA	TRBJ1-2	CASSYGQGDYGYTF	TGTGCCAGCAGTTACGGCCAGGGCGACTATGGCTACACCTTC
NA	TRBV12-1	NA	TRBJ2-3	CASSNTGSPSTDTQYF	TGTGCCAGCAGCAACACCGGGTCCCCTAGCACAGATACGCAGTATTTT
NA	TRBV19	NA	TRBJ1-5	CASSIRQGLKQPQHF	TGTGCCAGTAGTATCCGCCAGGGGTTAAAACAGCCCCAGCATTTT
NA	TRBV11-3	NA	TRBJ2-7	CASTPPEAPYEQYF	TGTGCCAGCACCCCCCCCGAGGCCCCCTACGAGCAGTACTTC
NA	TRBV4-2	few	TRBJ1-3	CASSQKTGSSGNTIYF	TGTGCCAGCAGCCAAAAAACAGGGAGCTCTGGAAACACCATATATTTT
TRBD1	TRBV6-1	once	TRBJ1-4	CASSGGTGNVGNEKLFF	TGTGCCAGCAGTGGGGGGACAGGGAATGTCGGTAATGAAAAACTGTTTTTT
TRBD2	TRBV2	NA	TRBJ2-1	CASIGPGLALFF	TGTGCCAGCATTGGCCCGGGACTAGCGCTGTTCTTC
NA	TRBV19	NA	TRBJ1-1	CASSMRGAWTEAFF	TGTGCCAGTAGTATGCGGGGGGCTTGGACTGAAGCTTTCTTT
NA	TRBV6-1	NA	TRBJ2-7	CASSLQLPGSYEQYF	TGTGCCAGCAGTCTACAACTTCCGGGCTCCTACGAGCAGTACTTC
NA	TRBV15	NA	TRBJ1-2	CATSLDQTNYGYTF	TGTGCCACCAGTCTCGATCAGACTAACTATGGCTACACCTTC
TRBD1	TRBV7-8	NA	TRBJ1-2	CASSEDRASQGGYTF	TGTGCCAGCAGCGAGGACAGGGCAAGTCAGGGCGGCTACACCTTC
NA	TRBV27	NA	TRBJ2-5	CASSYRGQETQYF	TGTGCCAGCAGTTATCGGGGGCAAGAGACCCAGTACTTC
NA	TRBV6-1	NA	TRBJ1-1	CASSERTLGAIEAFF	TGTGCCAGCAGTGAACGGACATTGGGGGCAATTGAAGCTTTCTTT
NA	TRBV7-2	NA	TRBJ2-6	CASSIQGSAGANVLTF	TGTGCCAGCAGCATCCAGGGTTCAGCGGGGGCCAACGTCCTGACTTTC
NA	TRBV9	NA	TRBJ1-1	CASSAEVRPQVSEAFF	TGTGCCAGCAGCGCCGAGGTCCGTCCTCAAGTCTCTGAAGCTTTCTTT
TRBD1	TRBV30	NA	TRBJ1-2	CAWGAGTGGSGYTF	TGTGCCTGGGGGGCGGGGACAGGGGGTTCTGGCTACACCTTC
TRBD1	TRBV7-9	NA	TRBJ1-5	CASSLGGGNSNQPQHF	TGTGCCAGCAGCTTAGGAGGGGGCAATAGCAATCAGCCCCAGCATTTT
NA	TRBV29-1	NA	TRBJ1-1	CSVVPGQRTMTEAFF	TGCAGCGTTGTTCCGGGACAACGAACCATGACTGAAGCTTTCTTT
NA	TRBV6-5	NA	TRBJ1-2	CASSWGRRLAYGYTF	TGTGCCAGCAGTTGGGGGCGGCGGCTTGCCTATGGCTACACCTTC
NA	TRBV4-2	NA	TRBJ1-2	CASSQALEGSGGYGYTF	TGTGCCAGCAGCCAAGCCCTTGAGGGCTCCGGGGGCTATGGCTACACCTTC
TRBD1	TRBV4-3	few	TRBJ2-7	CASSQSGQGTYEQYF	TGCGCCAGCAGCCAATCGGGACAGGGGACCTACGAGCAGTACTTC
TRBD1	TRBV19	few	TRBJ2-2	CASHRSGQGLNTGELFF	TGTGCCAGTCACAGGTCGGGACAGGGATTGAACACCGGGGAGCTGTTTTTT
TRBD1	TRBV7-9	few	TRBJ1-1	CASSSKGTAEAFF	TGTGCCAGCAGCTCAAAGGGGACAGCCGAAGCTTTCTTT
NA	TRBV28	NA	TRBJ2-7	CASSSGQATYEQYF	TGTGCCAGCAGTTCCGGCCAGGCTACCTACGAGCAGTACTTC
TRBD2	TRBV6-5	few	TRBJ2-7	CASSSGPSGVYEQYF	TGTGCCAGCAGTTCCGGTCCTAGCGGGGTCTACGAGCAGTACTTC
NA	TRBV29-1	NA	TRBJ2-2	CSVDRNTGELFF	TGCAGCGTTGACAGGAACACCGGGGAGCTGTTTTTT
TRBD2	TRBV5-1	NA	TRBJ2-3	CASSLAGFPRNTQYF	TGCGCCAGCAGCCTAGCGGGGTTCCCGCGGAATACGCAGTATTTT
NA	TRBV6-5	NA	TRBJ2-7	CASSYAGSTYEQYF	TGTGCCAGCAGTTACGCGGGGTCAACCTACGAGCAGTACTTC
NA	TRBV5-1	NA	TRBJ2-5	CASSFGSGWEETQYF	TGCGCCAGCAGCTTTGGGTCAGGGTGGGAAGAGACCCAGTACTTC
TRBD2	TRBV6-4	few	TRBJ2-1	CASSPTDFGLAAHNEQFF	TGTGCCAGCAGTCCTACCGACTTCGGACTAGCGGCCCACAATGAGCAGTTCTTC
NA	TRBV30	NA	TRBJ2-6	CAWSNEGANVLTF	TGTGCCTGGAGTAACGAGGGGGCCAACGTCCTGACTTTC
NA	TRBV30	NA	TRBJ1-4	CAWSVGQDEKLFF	TGTGCCTGGAGTGTGGGTCAGGATGAAAAACTGTTTTTT
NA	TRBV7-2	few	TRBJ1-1	CASSPSPTKTNTEAFF	TGTGCCAGCAGCCCTTCCCCGACAAAAACCAACACTGAAGCTTTCTTT
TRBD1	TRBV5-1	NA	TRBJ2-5	CASSSTGTGLYGETQYF	TGCGCCAGCAGCTCGACCGGGACAGGCTTATACGGAGAGACCCAGTACTTC
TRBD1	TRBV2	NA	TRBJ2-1	CASSASKGGFTNEQFF	TGTGCCAGCAGTGCCTCGAAAGGGGGCTTCACCAATGAGCAGTTCTTC
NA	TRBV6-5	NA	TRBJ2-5	CASRTQETQYF	TGTGCCAGCAGGACCCAAGAGACTCAGTACTTC
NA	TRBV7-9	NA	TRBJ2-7	CASSLSGPPYEQYF	TGTGCCAGCAGCTTAAGTGGGCCCCCCTACGAGCAGTACTTC
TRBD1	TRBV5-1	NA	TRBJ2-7	CASSLGQGPHEQYF	TGCGCCAGCAGCTTGGGACAGGGCCCCCACGAGCAGTACTTC
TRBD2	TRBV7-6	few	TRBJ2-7	CASSLGEGPSGVYEQYF	TGTGCCAGCAGCTTAGGGGAGGGGCCTAGCGGAGTTTACGAGCAGTACTTC
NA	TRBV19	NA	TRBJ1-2	CASNLGGAGGYTF	TGTGCCAGTAATCTGGGGGGGGCCGGCGGCTACACCTTC
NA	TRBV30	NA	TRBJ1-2	CARDETVDYGYTF	TGTGCGCGGGACGAGACGGTAGACTATGGCTACACCTTC
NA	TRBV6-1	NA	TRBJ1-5	CASSEMSGDQPQHF	TGTGCCAGCAGTGAAATGTCGGGAGATCAGCCCCAGCATTTT
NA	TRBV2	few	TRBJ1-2	CASSDTGYYGYTF	TGTGCCAGCAGTGATACAGGGTACTATGGCTACACCTTC
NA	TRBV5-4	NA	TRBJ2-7	CASSLGRDLYEQYF	TGTGCCAGCAGCTTGGGGCGGGACCTCTACGAGCAGTACTTC
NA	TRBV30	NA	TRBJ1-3	CAWSGGGSLSGFSGNTIYF	TGTGCCTGGAGTGGGGGGGGCAGTCTTTCGGGCTTCTCTGGAAACACCATATATTTT
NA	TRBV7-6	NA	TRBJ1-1	CASSLLQGGGTEAFF	TGTGCCAGCAGCCTCCTTCAAGGGGGAGGGACTGAAGCTTTCTTT
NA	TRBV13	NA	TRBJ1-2	CASSSRTSDTYGYTF	TGTGCCAGCAGCTCCCGGACTTCGGATACCTATGGCTACACCTTC
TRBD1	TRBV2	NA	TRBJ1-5	CASSVGTGGQPQHF	TGTGCCAGCAGTGTAGGGACAGGGGGGCAGCCCCAGCATTTT
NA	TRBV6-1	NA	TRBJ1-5	CASSGGGLSYSNQPQHF	TGTGCCAGCAGTGGCGGGGGGCTGAGTTATAGCAATCAGCCCCAGCATTTT
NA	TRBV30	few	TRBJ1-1	CAWSRGPEAFF	TGTGCCTGGAGTCGAGGCCCCGAAGCTTTCTTT
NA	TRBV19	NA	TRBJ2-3	CASSTSGGTDTQYF	TGTGCCAGTAGTACGTCGGGAGGCACAGATACGCAGTATTTT
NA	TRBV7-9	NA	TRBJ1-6	CASSSEGSPLHF	TGTGCCAGCAGCTCCGAGGGTTCACCCCTCCACTTT
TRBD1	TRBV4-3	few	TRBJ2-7	CASSLGDRARDEQYF	TGCGCCAGCAGCCTAGGGGACAGGGCTCGGGACGAGCAGTACTTC